The entry that follows covers one TCR beta chain sequence. How the authors handled the data: Quantification of nucleated cells was approximated via reference gene primer amplification. The protocol was immunoSEQ multiplex PCR, while the TCRdb copy is restricted to in-frame clones and leaves out a portion. The V and J calls and the clone size are those of that table, but D and trimming were determined from the DNA. The table has approximately 120,000 clones, roughly 84% seen once. The source of the sample is a study of blood T cell repertoires in COVID-19. Sequencing was carried out using peripheral blood. The receptor's source is a woman older than 75 with acute or convalescent COVID-19.

The CDR3 loop reads CASSLGGGRDEQYF. The CDR3 DNA reads as TGTGCCAGCAGCTTAGGGGGAGGGCGGGACGAGCAGTACTTC. V and J are TRBV11-2 and TRBJ2-7, with 7 bases matching TRBD2. The germline V gene has CDR1 SGHAT and CDR2 FQNNGV. The ends lost 1 base at V and 5 bases at J; junction bases unmatched: 5. The CDR3 runs 14 residues.